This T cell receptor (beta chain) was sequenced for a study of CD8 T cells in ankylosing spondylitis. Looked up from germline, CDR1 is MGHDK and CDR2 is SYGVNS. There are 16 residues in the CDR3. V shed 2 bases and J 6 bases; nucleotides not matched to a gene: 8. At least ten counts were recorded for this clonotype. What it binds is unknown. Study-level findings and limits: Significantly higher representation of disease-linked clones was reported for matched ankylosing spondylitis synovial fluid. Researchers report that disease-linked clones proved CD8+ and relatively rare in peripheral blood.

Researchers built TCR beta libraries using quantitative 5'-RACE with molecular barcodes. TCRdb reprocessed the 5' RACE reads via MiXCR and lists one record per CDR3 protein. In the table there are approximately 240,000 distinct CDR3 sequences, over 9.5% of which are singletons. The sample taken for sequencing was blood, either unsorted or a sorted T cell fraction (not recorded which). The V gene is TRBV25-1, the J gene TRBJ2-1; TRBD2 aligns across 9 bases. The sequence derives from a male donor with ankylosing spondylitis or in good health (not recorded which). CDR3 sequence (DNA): TGTGCCAGCAGTGAAAGGCGGGGGGGCCTTCTCAATGAGCAGTTCTTC. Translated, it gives CASSERRGGLLNEQFF.